These 23 T cell receptor beta chains were all obtained from the same sample, sequenced in a study of blood T cell repertoires in COVID-19. The assay was immunoSEQ multiplex PCR, and TCRdb's table has in-frame clones only and misses some. In the table there are just over 80,000 clones, about three quarters of which are singletons. Sample: peripheral blood. The receptors here all came from a woman of 80 years or more with active or convalescent COVID-19.

This clone is a singleton in its sample. J is TRBJ1-4 and V is TRBV30; D is uncertain. The germline V gene has CDR1 GTSNPN and CDR2 SVGIG (reference sequence). The CDR3 extends over 15 amino acids. The germline V and J ends were trimmed by 3 bases and 4 bases, with 15 bases remaining between them. As DNA, the CDR3 is TGTGCCTGGAGCCCCTTCGGAGGCTTTAATGAAAAACTGTTTTTT. It is translated as CAWSPFGGFNEKLFF.

The chain recombines TRBV5-1 with TRBJ1-4, with 7 bases matching TRBD1. Losses at the gene ends were 3 bases for V and 7 bases for J; bases not matched to a gene: 12. The V gene's germline CDR1 is SGHRS and CDR2 YFSETQ. The CDR3 loop spans 16 amino acids. CDR3 bases: TGCGCCAGCAGCTGGACGTCACAGGGGATGGGTGAAAAACTGTTTTTT. This translates into CASSWTSQGMGEKLFF.

This chain connects TRBV19 to TRBJ1-3, with 8 bases matching TRBD1. Germline V gene sequence: CDR1 LNHDA, CDR2 SQIVND (reference sequence). The CDR3 covers 16 residues. Trimming took 5 bases from V and 2 from J; bases not matched to a gene: 8. CDR3: CASSSRGRVAGNTIYF. In DNA, the CDR3 is TGTGCCAGTAGTTCCAGGGGGCGCGTAGCTGGAAACACCATATATTTT.

This chain links TRBV30 with TRBJ1-6; 11 bases align to TRBD1. This CDR3 is 14 amino acids long. Germline trimming cut 3 bases from V and 9 bases from J; bases unmatched to any gene: 4. Germline V gene data show CDR1 as GTSNPN and CDR2 as SVGIG (reference sequence). The CDR3 loop is CAWSPGTGGSPLHF. CDR3 nucleotide sequence: TGTGCCTGGAGCCCTGGGACAGGGGGTTCACCCCTCCACTTT.

The rearrangement joins TRBV9 to TRBJ1-6, with TRBD1 matching over 8 bases. V shed 6 bases, J shed 8 bases, and the junction held 10 bases outside the gene matches. The length of the CDR3 is 15 residues. Germline CDR1 reads SGDLS; CDR2 reads YYNGEE. Here the CDR3 reads CASTDDRGDDSPLHF. CDR3 DNA sequence: TGTGCCAGCACCGACGACAGGGGCGACGATTCACCCCTCCACTTT.

This clone has only a few counts. The chain links TRBV4-3 to TRBJ2-4; 8 nucleotides agree with TRBD2. Germline values: CDR1 LGHNA, CDR2 YSLEER. Trimming at V came to 0 bases and at J to 6 bases, leaving 7 bases not matched to a gene. The CDR3 consists of 16 residues. CDR3 residues: CASSQDPSGLGNIQYF. The DNA for the CDR3 is TGCGCCAGCAGCCAAGATCCTAGCGGGCTGGGAAACATTCAGTACTTC.

The rearrangement uses TRBV12-5 and TRBJ2-3; D is ambiguous. This CDR3 contains 14 residues. Per the germline V gene, CDR1 is LGHNT and CDR2 is FRNRAP. V was trimmed by 1 base and J by 0 bases, leaving 5 bases between them. CDR3 protein: CASGLDGSTDTQYF. In DNA, the CDR3 is TGTGCTAGTGGTTTGGACGGTAGCACAGATACGCAGTATTTT.

V is TRBV25-1 and J is TRBJ1-4; D is possibly TRBD1 (5 bases). Germline values: CDR1 MGHDK, CDR2 SYGVNS. Trimming pared 2 bases from V and 0 bases from J, leaving 16 bases between. CDR3 length: 18 residues. The CDR3 nucleotides are TGTGCCAGCAGTGAAATTGACAGAGGAGATGCAACTAATGAAAAACTGTTTTTT. Translation: CASSEIDRGDATNEKLFF.

Only a few counts were recorded for this clone. The J gene is TRBJ1-2, the V gene TRBV5-6; a weak D match, TRBD1 (6 bases). Trimming removed 0 bases from V and 1 base from J, with 10 bases in between. From germline, CDR1 is SGHDT and CDR2 YYEEEE. The length of the CDR3 is 15 residues. The CDR3 is CASSLDGQFNYGYTF. DNA of the CDR3: TGTGCCAGCAGCTTGGACGGACAGTTTAACTATGGCTACACCTTC.

The genes are TRBV10-3 and TRBJ1-5, with D possibly TRBD1 on 5 matching bases. This CDR3 region has 14 residues. CDR1 and CDR2 (germline): ENHRY, SYGVKD. The V gene lost 5 bases and the J gene lost 6 bases, with 14 bases spanning the gap. CDR3 in amino acids: CAISIGGRGQPQHF. Here the CDR3 DNA reads TGTGCCATCAGTATCGGGGGTCGGGGTCAGCCCCAGCATTTT.

This clone was detected only once. This sequence joins TRBV6-2 or TRBV6-3 and TRBJ2-3, with a possible D match to TRBD1 (5 bases). Germline values: CDR1 MNHEY, CDR2 SVGEGT. V shed 1 base and J shed 0 bases, with 8 bases lying between them. The CDR3 runs 15 residues. CDR3 DNA sequence: TGTGCCAGCAGTTACTTGGCAGGGAGCACAGATACGCAGTATTTT. It codes for CASSYLAGSTDTQYF.

This clone was seen a handful of times. This chain links TRBV6-5 with TRBJ1-5; 9 bases are shared with TRBD1. Trimming cost V 7 bases and J 7 bases; bases outside gene matches: 11. Germline-derived CDR1 and CDR2 are MNHEY and SVGAGI. The CDR3 consists of 15 residues. The chain's CDR3 is CASTITGGAEQPQHF. CDR3 DNA: TGTGCCAGCACTATAACAGGGGGCGCGGAACAGCCCCAGCATTTT.

This clone has only a few counts. J is TRBJ2-7 and V is TRBV11-1; possibly TRBD1 for D (5 bases). Trimming stripped 3 bases from V and 2 bases from J, with 8 bases between. In germline, CDR1 is SGHAT, CDR2 FQDESV (reference sequence). The CDR3 is made up of 13 amino acids. CDR3 residues: CASSLPGTYEQYF. Here the CDR3 DNA reads TGTGCCAGCAGCTTGCCAGGGACCTACGAGCAGTACTTC.

A few counts support this clone. This chain links TRBV7-2 with TRBJ1-5, with D maybe TRBD1 (5 bases). This CDR3 spans 16 amino acids. The germline V and J ends were trimmed by 1 base and 0 bases, with 10 bases remaining between them. The germline V gene has CDR1 SGHTA and CDR2 FQGNSA. The DNA for the CDR3 is TGTGCCAGCAGCTTAGATTCGGGGGGTAGCAATCAGCCCCAGCATTTT. This gives the protein CASSLDSGGSNQPQHF. Full variable domain (outside the CDR3, taken from reference TRBV7-2 and TRBJ1-5): GAGVSQSPSNKVTEKGKDVELRCDPISGHTALYWYRQSLGQGLEFLIYFQGNSAPDKSGLPSDRFSAERTGGSVSTLTIQRTQQEDSAVYLCASSLDSGGSNQPQHFGDGTRLSIL.

The CDR3 is CASSPLGTGFIKNIQYF. The CDR3 DNA is TGTGCCAGCAGCCCATTGGGGACAGGGTTTATCAAAAACATTCAGTACTTC. The chain recombines TRBV6-2 or TRBV6-3 with TRBJ2-4; 9 bases align to TRBD1. The CDR3 length is 17 residues. Germline CDR1 MNHEY, CDR2 SVGEGT. The V segment lost 6 bases and the J segment 3 bases; nucleotides outside the gene matches: 12.

Here the CDR3 DNA reads TGTGCCAGCAGCTTGGCGGGACAGGCCGAGCAGTACTTC. It specifies CASSLAGQAEQYF. The V call is TRBV5-4, the J call TRBJ2-7; 8 nucleotides agree with TRBD1. Germline CDR1 and CDR2: SGHNT and YYREEE (reference sequence). This CDR3 is 13 amino acids long. The ends lost 0 bases at V and 6 bases at J; junction bases unmatched: 2.

V usage is TRBV5-1 and J usage is TRBJ1-4, with D tentatively TRBD1 (5 bases). Between the trimmed V and J ends, which lost 5 bases and 2 bases, there was a span of 10 bases. CDR3 length: 14 amino acids. Germline V gene data show CDR1 as SGHRS and CDR2 as YFSETQ. In DNA, the CDR3 is TGCGCCAGCAGTCAAAGGGGTACTAATGAAAAACTGTTTTTT. This translates into CASSQRGTNEKLFF.

The chain is built from TRBV4-1 and TRBJ1-3; TRBD1 matches at 8 bases. The length of the CDR3 is 17 residues. Germline assignment: CDR1 MGHRA and CDR2 YSYEKL. The junction had 9 bases not matched to a gene; V was cut back by 5 bases and J by 0 bases. The CDR3 sequence: CASSSSTGAFSGNTIYF. The CDR3, as DNA: TGCGCCAGCAGCTCCTCGACAGGGGCTTTCTCTGGAAACACCATATATTTT.

The chain carries TRBV2 and TRBJ2-7; no reliable D call. Deletions cut 6 bases from V and 2 bases from J, with 14 bases between. CDR1 and CDR2 from the germline V gene are SNHLY and FYNNEI. The CDR3 contains 14 residues. CDR3 nucleotide sequence: TGTGCCAGCAGGCCCCAGATTACAACCTACGAGCAGTACTTC. It codes for CASRPQITTYEQYF.

The V gene is TRBV19, the J gene TRBJ1-5, with D maybe TRBD1 (5 bases). In germline, CDR1 is LNHDA, CDR2 SQIVND (reference sequence). CDR3 length: 13 residues. The V and J ends lost 5 bases and 7 bases respectively, with 12 bases between them. CDR3 bases: TGTGCCAGTAGTGCCAGGGCGGGGCAGCCCCAGCATTTT. Amino acid sequence: CASSARAGQPQHF.

This chain connects TRBV4-3 to TRBJ2-1; TRBD1 matches at 9 bases. The CDR3 has 15 residues. The V gene's germline CDR1 is LGHNA and CDR2 YSLEER. Unmatched junction bases numbered 9, after V lost 4 bases and J lost 8 bases. The CDR3 DNA is TGCGCCAGCAGCCGCCATCCGGGACAGGGTTATGAGCAGTTCTTC. Its translation: CASSRHPGQGYEQFF.

The chain combines TRBV28 with TRBJ1-1; a possible D gene is TRBD1 (5 bases). Per the germline V gene, CDR1 is MDHEN and CDR2 is SYDVKM. There are 15 residues in the CDR3. V shed 3 bases and J shed 4 bases, with 15 bases lying between them. DNA for the CDR3: TGTGCCAGCAGTTTGGCAGGCAGGGTAGGCACTGAAGCTTTCTTT. It is translated as CASSLAGRVGTEAFF.

This clone was counted a few times. The V gene is TRBV7-8, the J gene TRBJ1-3; 7 bases map to TRBD1. The V and J ends lost 5 bases and 7 bases, in that order; junction bases with no gene match: 8. This CDR3 region has 14 residues. Looked up from germline, CDR1 is SGHVS and CDR2 is FQNEAQ. The DNA of the CDR3 is TGTGCCAGCAGCCAACGGACAGGTTATAACACCATATATTTT. Encoded protein: CASSQRTGYNTIYF.